The 3 T cell receptor beta chains presented below share a single source sample, sequenced in a study of sequential checkpoint blockade in melanoma. Treatment described: randomized to nivolumab then ipilimumab (arm A) or the reverse (arm B). Only in-frame clones appear in the TCRdb table, and some are missing; sequencing was by immunoSEQ multiplex PCR. The table shows about 35,000 clones, with roughly 86% occurring only once. The sample here was CD8+ T cells sorted from blood (inferred from file names), taken from a patient given nivolumab and ipilimumab in sequence. These receptors originate from a human donor with melanoma.

This sequence joins TRBV5-1 and TRBJ2-7, with D perhaps TRBD2 (6 bases). The CDR3 covers 15 residues. The V end was cut by 4 bases, the J end by 0 bases, with 14 bases between. In germline, CDR1 is SGHRS, CDR2 YFSETQ. The CDR3 DNA follows: TGCGCCAGCAGCCCGGGACCGACTAGCTCCTACGAGCAGTACTTC. It is translated as CASSPGPTSSYEQYF.

This chain links TRBV28 with TRBJ2-7; perhaps TRBD2 as D (5 bases). This CDR3 spans 14 amino acids. In germline, CDR1 is MDHEN, CDR2 SYDVKM. The V end lost 1 base, the J end lost 5 bases, and 12 bases lay between the germline ends. CDR3 in DNA: TGTGCCAGCAGTTTATACAGCGGAGAGGACGAGCAGTACTTC. Protein sequence: CASSLYSGEDEQYF.

In its sample, this clone ranks as medium-sized. The junction departs from the called germline gene at one end, perhaps through a read error. V usage is TRBV11-3 and J usage is TRBJ2-3, with D possibly matching TRBD1 (6 bases). Germline V gives CDR1 SGHNT, CDR2 YENEEA. The CDR3 consists of 12 residues. The CDR3 nucleotides are TGTGCCAGCAGCCTAGGTGCAGGGGCCCTCCATTTT. The encoded protein is CASSLGAGALHF.